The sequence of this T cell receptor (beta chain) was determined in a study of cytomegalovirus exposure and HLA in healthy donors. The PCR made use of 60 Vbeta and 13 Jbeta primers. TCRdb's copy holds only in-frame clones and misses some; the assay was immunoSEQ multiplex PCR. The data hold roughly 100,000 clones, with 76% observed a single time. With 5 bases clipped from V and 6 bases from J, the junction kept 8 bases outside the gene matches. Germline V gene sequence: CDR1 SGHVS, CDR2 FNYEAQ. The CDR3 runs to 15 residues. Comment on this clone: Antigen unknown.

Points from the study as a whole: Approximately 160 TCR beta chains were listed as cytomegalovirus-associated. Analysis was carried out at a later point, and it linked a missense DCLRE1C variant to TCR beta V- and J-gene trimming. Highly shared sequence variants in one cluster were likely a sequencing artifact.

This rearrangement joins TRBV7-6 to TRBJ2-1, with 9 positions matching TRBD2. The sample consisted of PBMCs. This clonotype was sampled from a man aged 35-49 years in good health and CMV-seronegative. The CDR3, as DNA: TGTGCCAGCAGCCCGCCGGGACTAGCAGGCAATGAGCAGTTCTTC. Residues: CASSPPGLAGNEQFF.